This T cell receptor (beta chain) was sequenced for a study of blood T cell repertoires in COVID-19. Study information: Acute and convalescent COVID-19 samples came from the United States, Italy and Spain. The analysed material was cDNA or gDNA that came from T cells, B-cell-depleted T cells, or PBMCs.

It was during active infection that Seattle patients were enrolled and then longitudinally followed. Study processing details: Amplification of reference gene primers was used by the study to estimate nucleated cell counts. The protocol was immunoSEQ multiplex PCR, while the TCRdb copy is restricted to in-frame clones and leaves out a portion. V and J calls and clone size follow that table, whereas D and trimming were derived from the DNA. The table has approximately 300,000 clones, roughly 90% seen once. Sequences were obtained from peripheral blood. The receptor was derived from a woman younger than 45 with COVID-19, enrolled during active disease.

DNA of the CDR3: TGTGCCAGCAGACAGGGGTGGGGCACTGAAGCTTTCTTT. Translation: CASRQGWGTEAFF. The chain joins TRBV12-3 or TRBV12-4 to TRBJ1-1, with 7 bases aligning to TRBD1. This CDR3 has 13 amino acids. Unmatched junction bases numbered 5, after V lost 6 bases and J lost 4 bases.